The 15 T cell receptor beta chains in this list originate from one sample, sequenced in a study of cytomegalovirus exposure and HLA in healthy donors. It was with 60 Vbeta and 13 Jbeta primers that the PCR ran. The protocol was immunoSEQ multiplex PCR, while the TCRdb copy is restricted to in-frame clones and leaves out a portion. The sample contains approximately 150,000 clones, over 75% of which appear only once. The sequencing sample was made of PBMCs. These receptors all stem from a young woman in good health and CMV-seronegative.

V usage is TRBV28 and J usage is TRBJ2-7, with 11 bases aligning to TRBD1. This CDR3 is 15 amino acids long. Germline V gene lookup returns CDR1 MDHEN and CDR2 SYDVKM. Trimming removed 5 bases from V and 5 bases from J; junction bases left unmatched: 8. CDR3 amino acids: CASSVGTGGTHEQYF. The CDR3 bases are TGTGCCAGCAGTGTCGGGACAGGGGGAACCCACGAGCAGTACTTC.

CDR3 sequence (DNA): TGTGCCAGCAGTTACCAGCAGGGAGGCCGGTATGGCTACACCTTC. Protein product: CASSYQQGGRYGYTF. The chain employs TRBV6-5 and TRBJ1-2; tentative D call: TRBD1 (5 bases). Germline V lookup: CDR1 MNHEY, CDR2 SVGAGI. V was clipped by 2 bases and J by 5 bases, with 15 bases between them. The CDR3 totals 15 residues.

V gene TRBV19 combines with J gene TRBJ1-2, with 9 bases that match TRBD1. J lost 0 bases, V lost 4 bases, and 6 bases had no gene match. Germline V gives CDR1 LNHDA, CDR2 SQIVND (reference sequence). The CDR3 has 16 residues. Here the CDR3 DNA reads TGTGCCAGTAGTACAAATACAGGGGGCCCTAACTATGGCTACACCTTC. Protein: CASSTNTGGPNYGYTF.

The chain couples TRBV4-3 to TRBJ2-2, with D possibly matching TRBD2 (5 bases). Trimming pared 1 base from V and 4 bases from J, leaving 13 bases between. Germline CDR1 is LGHNA and CDR2 is YSLEER. The CDR3 is 16 amino acids. CDR3 protein: CASSQVEGLSTGELFF. CDR3 sequence (DNA): TGCGCCAGCAGCCAAGTCGAGGGTCTAAGCACCGGGGAGCTGTTTTTT.

The chain couples TRBV6-1 to TRBJ1-3; D unclear. Deletions cut 7 bases from V and 10 bases from J, with 17 bases between. Germline CDR1 reads MNHNS; CDR2 reads SASEGT. The CDR3 totals 13 residues. The CDR3: CASTGVREGTIYF. CDR3 nucleotides: TGTGCCAGCACCGGGGTTCGGGAAGGTACCATATATTTT.

This chain joins TRBV9 and TRBJ1-1; unclear D gene. Germline CDR1 and CDR2: SGDLS and YYNGEE. The CDR3 is 12 amino acids. V was pared by 4 bases and J by 2 bases, with 6 bases between. The chain's CDR3 is CASSPLNTEAFF. CDR3 nucleotide sequence: TGTGCCAGCAGCCCCCTAAACACTGAAGCTTTCTTT.

The genes are TRBV11-2 and TRBJ2-1, with a weak D call TRBD2 (7 bases). Trimming stripped 2 bases from V and 6 bases from J, with 11 bases between. The CDR3 totals 14 residues. Germline V gives CDR1 SGHAT, CDR2 FQNNGV. Here the CDR3 DNA reads TGTGCCAGCAGCTTATTGGCGGGGGCCAATGAGCAGTTCTTC. Residues: CASSLLAGANEQFF.

This clone was seen a handful of times. The chain employs TRBV5-4 and TRBJ1-1; the match to TRBD1 covers 7 bases. The V segment lost 4 bases and the J segment 6 bases; nucleotides outside the gene matches: 12. Germline CDR1 reads SGHNT; CDR2 reads YYREEE (reference sequence). The CDR3 runs 15 residues. The CDR3 protein is CASSTPGDSVSEAFF. As DNA, the CDR3 is TGTGCCAGCAGCACTCCCGGGGACAGCGTTTCTGAAGCTTTCTTT.

In its sample, this clone was seen once. The J gene is TRBJ1-2, the V gene TRBV6-1; possibly TRBD1 for D (6 bases). The length of the CDR3 is 13 residues. Per germline, CDR1 MNHNS and CDR2 SASEGT. The V end was cut by 6 bases, the J end by 2 bases, with 10 bases between. The CDR3 nucleotides are TGTGCCAGCAGCCAGGGGTTCAACTATGGCTACACCTTC. Its translation: CASSQGFNYGYTF.

This clone was observed once. J is TRBJ2-2 and V is TRBV7-2, with D tentatively TRBD2 (5 bases). Between the trimmed V and J ends, which lost 5 bases and 6 bases, there was a span of 13 bases. Germline V gene data show CDR1 as SGHTA and CDR2 as FQGNSA. This CDR3 is 14 amino acids long. Here the CDR3 DNA reads TGTGCCAGCAGCCCGCTTCCGGACTCCGGGGAGCTGTTTTTT. Translated, it gives CASSPLPDSGELFF. The full variable domain, completed using reference TRBV7-2 and TRBJ2-2, is GAGVSQSPSNKVTEKGKDVELRCDPISGHTALYWYRQSLGQGLEFLIYFQGNSAPDKSGLPSDRFSAERTGGSVSTLTIQRTQQEDSAVYLCASSPLPDSGELFFGEGSRLTVL.

V and J are TRBV7-8 and TRBJ2-2, with a possible D match to TRBD2 (5 bases). Trimming cost V 2 bases and J 3 bases, with 7 bases left between them. Germline loops: CDR1 SGHVS, CDR2 FQNEAQ. CDR3 length equals 14 residues. CDR3 loop: CASSLQLDTGELFF. The CDR3, as DNA: TGTGCCAGCAGCTTACAACTAGACACCGGGGAGCTGTTTTTT.

The chain joins TRBV10-3 to TRBJ2-5; the match to TRBD2 covers 7 bases. Gene TRBJ2-7 matches the end of the DNA better, so the J call may be wrong. Germline CDR1 reads ENHRY; CDR2 reads SYGVKD. The CDR3 extends over 14 amino acids. The CDR3 is CAIKSGGGSYEQYF. The CDR3 DNA is TGTGCCATCAAAAGTGGGGGGGGCTCCTACGAGCAGTACTTC.

The rearrangement joins TRBV6-1 to TRBJ1-1; TRBD1 agrees at 9 bases. Looked up from germline, CDR1 is MNHNS and CDR2 is SASEGT. V lost 3 bases and J lost 1; bases outside the gene matches: 6. This CDR3 is built from 16 residues. CDR3 in amino acids: CASSDVPGQGNTEAFF. CDR3 nucleotides: TGTGCCAGCAGTGACGTACCGGGACAGGGGAACACTGAAGCTTTCTTT.

The J gene is TRBJ2-5, the V gene TRBV5-1; D might be TRBD2 (5 bases). The germline V and J ends were trimmed by 1 base and 5 bases, with 15 bases remaining between them. The CDR3 length is 15 residues. Germline CDR1 is SGHRS and CDR2 is YFSETQ. In DNA form, the CDR3 reads TGCGCCAGCAGCTTGCGTCCGGGGATCGGGGAGACCCAGTACTTC. It yields the protein CASSLRPGIGETQYF.

J is TRBJ1-4 and V is TRBV15; D is uncertain. Germline lookup yields CDR1 LNHNV and CDR2 YYDKDF (reference sequence). Deletions cut 4 bases from V and 8 bases from J, with 14 bases between. The CDR3 extends over 14 amino acids. CDR3 coding DNA: TGTGCCACCAGCATTAGTCAAAGCTCCGAAAAACTGTTTTTT. It codes for CATSISQSSEKLFF.